Detailed here is one TCR beta chain. Its specificity is not known. The sample comes from a study of T cell responses to AZD1222 COVID-19 vaccine. Study results and caveats: Just a handful of AZD1222 recipients were seropositive at baseline. Epitopes outside B.1.351 and B.1.1.7 mutated regions reportedly drew nearly half of spike TCRs. Spike regions recognized by vaccine-associated CD4 TCRs spanned the protein, led by 160-218 and 743-854. Donors in the cohort were predominantly white British and more often female, and clonal diversity was possibly underestimated.

Germline CDR1 MNHEY, CDR2 SVGAGI. CDR3 length equals 14 residues. The V end was cut by 6 bases, the J end by 2 bases, with 13 bases between. The method was immunoSEQ multiplex PCR; TCRdb's version includes in-frame clones alone and lacks a portion of them. The sample contains approximately 100,000 clones, about nine tenths of which appear only once. This TCR was sampled from an adult in good health. This sequence joins TRBV6-5 and TRBJ2-5; a possible D gene is TRBD2 (6 bases). The starting material was peripheral blood, obtained on day 0 of AZD1222 vaccination. CDR3: CASSRDLTQETQYF. The CDR3 DNA is TGTGCCAGCAGCCGGGACTTAACACAAGAGACCCAGTACTTC.